This T cell receptor beta chain appears in the sequencing data of a study of OX40 agonist ivuxolimab in advanced cancers. General study findings and limits: Antigens targeted by the expanded peripheral T cells were not determined.

The sampling schedule covered blood at baseline, cycle 4 day 1, and cycle 7 day 1. Clones were read by immunoSEQ multiplex PCR, and TCRdb kept only the in-frame ones, dropping some. The repertoire consists of 75,000 to 100,000 clones, with roughly 89% occurring once and the leading ten covering 0.45% to 0.55%. Germline trimming cut 5 bases from V and 1 base from J; bases unmatched to any gene: 4. From germline, CDR1 is SNHLY and CDR2 FYNNEI. There are 14 residues in the CDR3. To note about this clone: Its antigen is as yet unknown.

This chain joins TRBV2 and TRBJ1-1, with 7 bases identical to TRBD1. This clonotype originated in an adult with an advanced solid tumor such as melanoma, head and neck, liver or kidney cancer. The specimen comprised CD4+ or CD8+ T cells sorted from blood, sampled in a trial of the OX40 agonist ivuxolimab. The CDR3 loop is CASSSRTGNTEAFF. In DNA, the CDR3 is TGTGCCAGCAGTTCCCGGACAGGGAACACTGAAGCTTTCTTT.